A single TCR beta chain is shown here with its context. Its antigen remains unknown. The junction departs from germline at one end; a sequencing error may be responsible. Pregnant or lactating patients were excluded, as were those with uncontrolled infection or other autoimmune disease. This sample was taken from a study of T cells in Graves' hyperthyroidism and ophthalmopathy. About the study: Blood from the periphery was taken at initial diagnosis, before any treatment.

The CDR3 has 11 residues. Per germline, CDR1 MGHDK and CDR2 SYGVNS. Study-wide results and caveats: Within blood appeared most thyroid clonotypes that had expanded above 0.001.

From RNA transcripts, TCR beta CDR3 regions were amplified. HTBI primers were employed in a first-round RT-PCR of the TCR CDR3. MiXCR, applied by TCRdb to the multiplex PCR reads, yields one record per CDR3 protein. Of around 340,000 distinct CDR3 sequences listed, approximately 18% are singletons. This TCR was recovered from a woman younger than 45 with Graves' hyperthyroidism that later progressed to Graves' ophthalmopathy. What was sequenced was blood. The rearrangement uses TRBV25-1 and TRBJ2-7, with 8 bases aligning to TRBD1. CDR3 residues: CAISLGTGTDF. The CDR3 nucleotides are TGTGCCATCTCCTTGGGGACAGGAACAGACTTC.